A single sample is the source of the 20 T cell receptor beta chains below, sequenced in a study of cytomegalovirus exposure and HLA in healthy donors. PCR employed 60 Vbeta and 13 Jbeta primers. Using immunoSEQ multiplex PCR, the repertoire was profiled, and TCRdb retains in-frame clones only, with some absent. In the table there are under 150,000 clones, around three quarters of which are singletons. Sequencing was carried out using PBMCs. The receptor source for this set is a woman between 40 and 55 years old in good health and CMV-seronegative.

This clone occurred a few times. V is TRBV5-6 and J is TRBJ2-7; 10 bases line up with TRBD2. Germline V gene lookup returns CDR1 SGHDT and CDR2 YYEEEE. There are 14 residues in the CDR3. J gave up 4 bases and V 4 bases, and 5 bases lay outside the gene matches. The CDR3 nucleotides read TGTGCCAGCAGCACTCTAGCGGGGGCGTACGAGCAGTACTTC. Translating it yields CASSTLAGAYEQYF.

The chain has TRBV9 and TRBJ1-6, with D tentatively TRBD1 (5 bases). Germline CDR1 is SGDLS and CDR2 is YYNGEE. The CDR3 sequence is 15 residues long. Trimming took 0 bases from V and 7 from J, leaving 11 bases between them. This CDR3 reads CASSVEQGRNSPLHF. CDR3 nucleotide sequence: TGTGCCAGCAGCGTAGAGCAGGGAAGGAATTCACCCCTCCACTTT.

J is TRBJ1-2 and V is TRBV7-2; the match to TRBD1 covers 11 bases. Looked up from germline, CDR1 is SGHTA and CDR2 is FQGNSA. This CDR3 is 15 amino acids long. Germline trimming cut 1 base from V and 8 bases from J; bases unmatched to any gene: 6. The CDR3 region has the DNA TGTGCCAGCAGCTTAGGGGGGACAGGGGGGGGAGGCTACACCTTC. This sequence encodes CASSLGGTGGGGYTF.

V and J are TRBV30 and TRBJ1-2; D possibly corresponds to TRBD1 (5 bases). From germline, CDR1 is GTSNPN and CDR2 SVGIG (reference sequence). CDR3 size: 14 residues. V shed 0 bases and J shed 7 bases, with 15 bases lying between them. CDR3 bases: TGTGCCTGGAGTGTAATTCCCCGGAGGGGTGGCTACACCTTC. Encoded protein: CAWSVIPRRGGYTF.

This chain uses TRBV5-4 with TRBJ1-3; TRBD1 might be the D (5 bases). CDR1 is SGHNT, CDR2 YYREEE, per germline (reference sequence). The CDR3 length is 16 residues. V was clipped by 0 bases and J by 2 bases, with 12 bases between them. CDR3 bases: TGTGCCAGCAGCTTGGTGGGGGGTTCCGCTGGAAACACCATATATTTT. This sequence encodes CASSLVGGSAGNTIYF.

The CDR3, as DNA: TGTGCCAGCAGCCCTAGACCTCCGGAGACCCAGTACTTC. Its translation: CASSPRPPETQYF. V is TRBV5-4 and J is TRBJ2-5; D is unresolved. CDR1 is SGHNT, CDR2 YYREEE, per germline (reference sequence). Trimming cost V 4 bases and J 5 bases, with 12 bases left between them. The CDR3 contains 13 residues.

The rearrangement uses TRBV21-1 and TRBJ2-7; TRBD2, as called in the table, went unchecked against the DNA. TRBV21-1 is assigned pseudogene status. The CDR3 is made up of 16 amino acids. In DNA, the CDR3 is TGTGCCAGCAGCTCCAGAGGTACTAGCGGGGGCTCCGAGCAGTACTTC. This encodes CASSSRGTSGGSEQYF.

This sequence joins TRBV6-5 and TRBJ2-7, with TRBD2 matching 9 bases. Germline loops: CDR1 MNHEY, CDR2 SVGAGI. Trimming took 0 bases from V and 2 from J; bases not matched to a gene: 2. The CDR3 contains 15 residues. The CDR3 DNA follows: TGTGCCAGCAGTTACTCGACTAGCGGAACCTACGAGCAGTACTTC. It encodes CASSYSTSGTYEQYF.

The chain couples TRBV28 to TRBJ2-7; D is unclear. The germline gives CDR1 MDHEN, CDR2 SYDVKM. The CDR3 loop spans 14 amino acids. The germline V and J ends were trimmed by 6 bases and 3 bases, with 15 bases remaining between them. The CDR3 reads CASRLVDLSYEQYF. CDR3 DNA: TGTGCCAGCAGACTCGTCGATCTGAGCTACGAGCAGTACTTC.

V gene TRBV5-1 combines with J gene TRBJ1-2, with a weak D call TRBD1 (5 bases). The CDR3 is 12 amino acids. Looked up from germline, CDR1 is SGHRS and CDR2 is YFSETQ. V shed 4 bases and J shed 6 bases, with 10 bases lying between them. CDR3 sequence (DNA): TGCGCCAGCAGCCCGACCAGGGATGGCTACACCTTC. Translation gives CASSPTRDGYTF.

The chain carries TRBV11-2 and TRBJ2-7; TRBD2 matches 7 bases. Germline values: CDR1 SGHAT, CDR2 FQNNGV. The CDR3 totals 14 residues. V was clipped by 7 bases and J by 6 bases; unmatched bases: 12. In DNA form, the CDR3 reads TGTGCCAGCACCCCCCAAGCGGGGCTTGGCGAGCAGTACTTC. Amino acid sequence: CASTPQAGLGEQYF.

Points on this clone: The germline gene is not matched at one end of the junction; a read error may be the cause. V usage is TRBV9 and J usage is TRBJ1-2; TRBD1 is a possible D gene (6 bases). The CDR3 contains 14 residues. Germline CDR1 reads SGDLS; CDR2 reads YYNGEE. CDR3 loop: CASGVSQGVYGYTF. CDR3 nucleotides: TGTGCCAGCGGCGTCTCACAGGGAGTCTATGGCTACACCTTC.

Remarks on this clone: One end of the junction fails to match germline, which may point to a read error. The V and J genes are TRBV6-5 and TRBJ1-2; TRBD1 matches at 7 bases. Germline lookup yields CDR1 MNHEY and CDR2 SVGAGI. The CDR3 covers 12 residues. In nucleotides, the CDR3 is TGTGCCAGCAGGAACCGGGACAGACTCCCCCTATTC. Translating it yields CASRNRDRLPLF.

The V and J genes are TRBV28 and TRBJ2-7, with 7 bases aligning to TRBD1. CDR1 and CDR2 (germline): MDHEN, SYDVKM. This CDR3 is built from 13 residues. J was trimmed by 5 bases and V by 4 bases; bases with no gene match: 5. The CDR3 bases are TGTGCCAGCAGTTCTGGTCAGGGGGACGAGCAGTACTTC. Its protein product is CASSSGQGDEQYF.

The chain uses TRBV18 and TRBJ2-3, with 7 bases fitting TRBD1. Germline values: CDR1 KGHSH, CDR2 LQKENI. The CDR3 covers 16 residues. The J segment lost 3 bases and the V segment lost 2 bases, leaving 8 bases of the junction unmatched. The CDR3 DNA is TGTGCCAGCTCACCAATGATGGGACAGTATACAGATACGCAGTATTTT. This codes for CASSPMMGQYTDTQYF.

This clone has a handful of counts. The gene calls are TRBV18 and TRBJ1-1; D is undetermined. The CDR3 consists of 15 residues. Germline V gene lookup returns CDR1 KGHSH and CDR2 LQKENI. With 1 base removed from V and 6 bases from J, the gap between germline ends came to 15 bases. CDR3 sequence: CASSPLETRRAEAFF. The CDR3 region has the DNA TGTGCCAGCTCACCACTGGAAACCAGGAGGGCTGAAGCTTTCTTT.

The V call is TRBV18, the J call TRBJ1-2, with D possibly TRBD1 on 6 matching bases. Trimming pared 3 bases from V and 2 bases from J, leaving 13 bases between. This CDR3 spans 15 amino acids. Germline-derived CDR1 and CDR2 are KGHSH and LQKENI. The CDR3 spells CASSPETGTNYGYTF. For the CDR3, the DNA is TGTGCCAGCTCACCTGAGACAGGTACCAACTATGGCTACACCTTC.

A word on this clone: The junction departs from the called germline gene at one end, perhaps through a read error. The gene calls are TRBV7-9 and TRBJ2-3, with a tentative D call TRBD1 (6 bases). From germline, CDR1 is SEHNR and CDR2 FQNEAQ (reference sequence). This CDR3 is built from 14 residues. CDR3 protein: CSSTKQGLKDTQYF. Written as DNA, the CDR3 is TGTTCCAGCACCAAGCAGGGGTTAAAAGATACGCAGTATTTT. The whole variable domain, filled in from reference TRBV7-9 and TRBJ2-3, reads DTGVSQNPRHKITKRGQNVTFRCDPISEHNRLYWYRQTLGQGPEFLTYFQNEAQLEKSRLLSDRFSAERPKGSFSTLEIQRTEQGDSAMYLCSSTKQGLKDTQYFGPGTRLTVL.

J is TRBJ1-5 and V is TRBV6-5, with unresolved D. This CDR3 region has 14 residues. Germline V CDR1 and CDR2: MNHEY, SVGAGI. V shed 5 bases and J shed 3 bases, with 11 bases lying between them. The CDR3 loop reads CASSSPGDNQPQHF. The CDR3 DNA is TGTGCCAGCAGTAGCCCCGGGGACAATCAGCCCCAGCATTTT.

This chain connects TRBV4-1 to TRBJ1-2, with 9 nucleotides matching TRBD1. Losses at the gene ends were 2 bases for V and 5 bases for J; bases not matched to a gene: 12. The germline V gene has CDR1 MGHRA and CDR2 YSYEKL. CDR3 length equals 17 residues. Here the CDR3 reads CASSQTQGAWDSYGYTF. The CDR3 DNA reads TGCGCCAGCAGCCAAACACAGGGGGCGTGGGACTCGTATGGCTACACCTTC.